This T cell receptor beta chain was profiled in a study of blood T cell repertoires in COVID-19. The protocol was immunoSEQ multiplex PCR, while the TCRdb copy is restricted to in-frame clones and leaves out a portion. The sample consists of 200,000 to 250,000 clones, almost 90% of them appearing once. Germline CDR1 SGHRS, CDR2 YFSETQ. The V segment lost 0 bases and the J segment 8 bases; nucleotides outside the gene matches: 16. The CDR3 extends over 20 amino acids. This TCR derives from a man aged 18 to 30 with active or convalescent COVID-19. The sample was peripheral blood. J is TRBJ2-1 and V is TRBV5-1, with 14 bases that match TRBD2. CDR3 residues: CASSLAPRLAGGPYSDEQFF. For the CDR3, the DNA is TGCGCCAGCAGCTTGGCTCCTAGACTAGCGGGAGGGCCTTATTCGGATGAGCAGTTCTTC.